The next 10 T cell receptor beta chains were all read from a single sample in a study of blood T cell repertoires in COVID-19. The repertoire was sequenced with immunoSEQ multiplex PCR; TCRdb's copy has only in-frame clones and lacks some. The sample includes around 90,000 clones, over 80% of them seen just once. Material: peripheral blood. These receptors originate from a woman aged 60-75 years with active COVID-19.

The rearrangement links TRBV4-3 to TRBJ2-2; perhaps TRBD2 as D (6 bases). Trimming removed 0 bases at V and 6 bases at J, with 14 bases between. Germline lookup yields CDR1 LGHNA and CDR2 YSLEER. The CDR3 has 16 amino acids. In DNA form, the CDR3 reads TGCGCCAGCAGCCAAGATCCCCGGGGGAAGGCCGGGGAGCTGTTTTTT. Protein: CASSQDPRGKAGELFF.

This clone was counted between two and nine times. This chain links TRBV7-9 with TRBJ2-1, with 8 bases matching TRBD2. Germline V gives CDR1 SEHNR, CDR2 FQNEAQ (reference sequence). The CDR3 length is 13 residues. J was trimmed by 6 bases and V by 6 bases; bases with no gene match: 4. CDR3 protein: CASSFSGVNEQFF. The CDR3 DNA reads as TGTGCCAGCAGTTTTAGCGGGGTCAATGAGCAGTTCTTC.

V is TRBV9 and J is TRBJ1-2; 7 nucleotides match TRBD1. Germline CDR1 is SGDLS and CDR2 is YYNGEE. The length of the CDR3 is 15 residues. J lost 4 bases, V lost 4 bases, and 10 bases had no gene match. The CDR3 sequence is CASSPGGGVGYGYTF. The DNA for the CDR3 is TGTGCCAGCAGCCCAGGGGGAGGAGTTGGCTATGGCTACACCTTC.

The V gene is TRBV3-1 (or the pseudogene TRBV3-2), the J gene TRBJ1-1; D may be TRBD1 (5 bases). This CDR3 spans 16 amino acids. The germline V gene encodes CDR1 LGHDT and CDR2 YNNKEL (reference sequence). V was clipped by 0 bases and J by 3 bases, with 14 bases between them. The CDR3 reads CASSQDSGGADTEAFF. Here the CDR3 DNA reads TGTGCCAGCAGCCAAGATTCCGGCGGGGCCGACACTGAAGCTTTCTTT.

V is TRBV27 and J is TRBJ2-1; 10 nucleotides align to TRBD1. Germline V CDR1 and CDR2: MNHEY, SMNVEV (reference sequence). V was pared by 6 bases and J by 0 bases, with 8 bases of the junction left unmatched. The CDR3 totals 17 residues. The CDR3 sequence: CASRSGTGVYSYNEQFF. The DNA of the CDR3 is TGTGCCAGCAGGTCCGGGACAGGGGTTTACTCCTACAATGAGCAGTTCTTC.

The count of this clone is one. The V call is TRBV9, the J call TRBJ1-6; the D is unclear. The CDR3 runs to 14 residues. Germline CDR1 is SGDLS and CDR2 is YYNGEE. The V end was cut by 4 bases, the J end by 7 bases, with 12 bases between. The CDR3 loop reads CASSPQTENSPLHF. In DNA form, the CDR3 reads TGTGCCAGCAGCCCCCAGACGGAGAATTCACCCCTCCACTTT.

This clone showed up just once. V and J are TRBV7-2 and TRBJ2-2; no firm D call. Germline V gene sequence: CDR1 SGHTA, CDR2 FQGNSA. V was pared by 3 bases and J by 6 bases, with 8 bases between. The CDR3 is 13 residues long. The CDR3 bases are TGTGCCAGCAGCTTTTCGAGCCCCGGGGAGCTGTTTTTT. Translation gives CASSFSSPGELFF.

This chain joins TRBV5-1 and TRBJ2-4; TRBD1 agrees at 9 bases. Germline V CDR1 and CDR2: SGHRS, YFSETQ. This CDR3 region has 14 residues. J lost 9 bases, V lost 5 bases, and 9 bases had no gene match. The CDR3 region has the DNA TGCGCCAGCAGGGAAACAGGGGGCGCGTTCATTCAGTACTTC. It encodes CASRETGGAFIQYF.

The chain is built from TRBV11-3 and TRBJ2-7, with TRBD1 identical over 7 bases. This CDR3 contains 16 residues. V shed 2 bases and J 6 bases; nucleotides not matched to a gene: 13. Germline-derived CDR1 and CDR2 are SGHNT and YENEEA. The CDR3 spells CASSLQTGIMAGEQYF. The CDR3 region has the DNA TGTGCCAGCAGCTTACAGACAGGGATAATGGCGGGCGAGCAGTACTTC.

This chain connects TRBV14 to TRBJ2-3; D may be TRBD1 (6 bases). With 2 bases removed from V and 1 base from J, the gap between germline ends came to 13 bases. The V gene's germline CDR1 is SGHDN and CDR2 FVKESK. The length of the CDR3 is 16 residues. CDR3 in DNA: TGTGCCAGCAGCCAATCGACAGGTGTAGGCACAGATACGCAGTATTTT. Protein product: CASSQSTGVGTDTQYF.